Below are 19 T cell receptor beta chains sequenced from a single sample in a study of OX40 agonist ivuxolimab in advanced cancers. The repertoire was sequenced with immunoSEQ multiplex PCR; TCRdb's copy has only in-frame clones and lacks some. There are roughly 67,000 clones in the sample; 88% occur only once, and less than 0.9% lies in the top ten. Sequenced material: CD4+ or CD8+ T cells sorted from blood, taken in a trial of the OX40 agonist ivuxolimab. The receptors shown here come from an adult with an advanced solid tumor such as melanoma, head and neck, liver or kidney cancer.

The chain combines TRBV2 with TRBJ1-1; D is perhaps TRBD1 (5 bases). Trimming removed 2 bases from V and 6 bases from J, with 7 bases in between. The CDR3 has 12 residues. CDR1 is SNHLY, CDR2 FYNNEI, per germline. CDR3 sequence reads: CASSESGAEAFF. The CDR3 nucleotides are TGTGCCAGCAGTGAATCGGGGGCTGAAGCTTTCTTT. The whole variable domain, filled in from reference TRBV2 and TRBJ1-1, reads EPEVTQTPSHQVTQMGQEVILRCVPISNHLYFYWYRQILGQKVEFLVSFYNNEISEKSEIFDDQFSVERPDGSNFTLKIRSTKLEDSAMYFCASSESGAEAFFGQGTRLTVV.

CDR3 loop: CASRWAPVDAGELFF. In DNA, the CDR3 is TGTGCCAGTAGGTGGGCCCCAGTCGACGCCGGGGAGCTGTTTTTT. This sequence joins TRBV19 and TRBJ2-2, with unresolved D. Germline CDR1 and CDR2: LNHDA and SQIVND (reference sequence). Trimming removed 6 bases from V and 6 bases from J, with 17 bases in between. The CDR3 sequence is 15 residues long.

The rearrangement uses TRBV28 and TRBJ1-1; TRBD1 is a possible D gene (5 bases). The CDR3 sequence is 11 residues long. The germline V gene encodes CDR1 MDHEN and CDR2 SYDVKM. The V and J ends lost 10 bases and 13 bases respectively, with 19 bases between them. CDR3 loop: CATLQGSVGFF. As DNA, the CDR3 is TGTGCCACACTCCAGGGTTCTGTGGGTTTCTTT. The variable domain in full, with the rest retrieved from reference TRBV28 and TRBJ1-1, is DVKVTQSSRYLVKRTGEKVFLECVQDMDHENMFWYRQDPGLGLRLIYFSYDVKMKEKGDIPEGYSVSREKKERFSLILESASTNQTSMYLCATLQGSVGFFGQGTRLTVV.

The chain carries TRBV4-1 and TRBJ2-2; TRBD2 might be the D (5 bases). V was pared by 1 base and J by 1 base, with 10 bases between. This CDR3 contains 16 residues. CDR1 is MGHRA, CDR2 YSYEKL, per germline. The CDR3 sequence is CASSQGVGKNTGELFF. The CDR3 DNA sequence: TGCGCCAGCAGCCAAGGGGTCGGGAAGAACACCGGGGAGCTGTTTTTT.

This chain joins TRBV9 and TRBJ2-1; TRBD2 matches at 15 bases. This CDR3 region has 15 residues. V dropped 4 bases and J dropped 9; count of bases not matched to a gene: 5. Germline values: CDR1 SGDLS, CDR2 YYNGEE. CDR3 loop: CASSPRTSGGAEQFF. The CDR3 DNA is TGTGCCAGCAGCCCCCGGACTAGCGGGGGGGCTGAGCAGTTCTTC.

The chain couples TRBV7-9 to TRBJ2-2, with 7 bases matching TRBD1. V was clipped by 5 bases and J by 2 bases; unmatched bases: 5. CDR3 size: 15 residues. CDR1 and CDR2 from the germline V gene are SEHNR and FQNEAQ (reference sequence). CDR3 loop: CASSRDSTNTGELFF. The CDR3 DNA sequence: TGTGCCAGCAGCCGGGACAGCACCAACACCGGGGAGCTGTTTTTT.

The J gene is TRBJ2-5, the V gene TRBV7-9; TRBD1 aligns across 7 bases. Germline lookup yields CDR1 SEHNR and CDR2 FQNEAQ (reference sequence). J was trimmed by 1 base and V by 3 bases; bases with no gene match: 2. The CDR3 is 14 residues long. DNA for the CDR3: TGTGCCAGCAGCTTGACAGGGAGCCAAGAGACCCAGTACTTC. Amino acid sequence: CASSLTGSQETQYF.

The chain has TRBV5-8 and TRBJ2-1; D is unresolved. The CDR3 covers 15 residues. Deletions cut 0 bases from V and 2 bases from J, with 9 bases between. CDR1 is SGHTS, CDR2 YDEGEE, per germline. CDR3 protein: CASSLEAVPYNEQFF. CDR3 bases: TGTGCCAGCAGCTTGGAGGCGGTTCCCTACAATGAGCAGTTCTTC.

This rearrangement joins TRBV19 to TRBJ2-5; the D is unclear. There are 14 residues in the CDR3. The V gene's germline CDR1 is LNHDA and CDR2 SQIVND (reference sequence). V dropped 10 bases and J dropped 4 bases, with 19 bases sitting between them. In DNA, the CDR3 is TGTGCCACCACTCCCGGCAGCGTTTTAGAGACCCAGTACTTC. Its translation: CATTPGSVLETQYF.

This sequence joins TRBV6-1 and TRBJ2-7; 7 bases are shared with TRBD2. CDR3 length: 15 residues. V dropped 8 bases and J dropped 1; count of bases not matched to a gene: 11. CDR1 and CDR2 (germline): MNHNS, SASEGT. The CDR3 reads CASGRDSRESYEQYF. DNA for the CDR3: TGTGCCAGCGGGAGGGATTCGAGAGAATCCTACGAGCAGTACTTC.

Only one count was recorded for this clone. The chain couples TRBV6-5 to TRBJ1-3; 7 positions agree with TRBD1. The germline CDR1 and CDR2 sequences are MNHEY and SVGAGI. This CDR3 is built from 14 residues. Trimming at V came to 5 bases and at J to 2 bases, leaving 3 bases not matched to a gene. The DNA for the CDR3 is TGTGCCAGCAGTGACAGGGTTACTGGAAACACCATATATTTT. This codes for CASSDRVTGNTIYF.

The chain couples TRBV9 to TRBJ1-1; no firm D call. The V end was cut by 3 bases, the J end by 5 bases, with 8 bases between. CDR1 is SGDLS and CDR2 is YYNGEE in the germline V gene. The CDR3 is 12 amino acids. In DNA form, the CDR3 reads TGTGCCAGCAGCGGCATGATGACTGAAGCTTTCTTT. Encoded protein: CASSGMMTEAFF.

This clone was counted a few times. The rearrangement joins TRBV2 to TRBJ2-1; 8 bases agree with TRBD1. J was trimmed by 3 bases and V by 2 bases; bases with no gene match: 3. The CDR3 is made up of 15 amino acids. Looked up from germline, CDR1 is SNHLY and CDR2 is FYNNEI. The CDR3 DNA reads TGTGCCAGCAGTGAACTCGGGACAGGCTACAATGAGCAGTTCTTC. Amino acid sequence: CASSELGTGYNEQFF.

The chain combines TRBV30 with TRBJ2-7; the match to TRBD1 covers 7 bases. The CDR3 has 13 amino acids. Germline V gives CDR1 GTSNPN, CDR2 SVGIG (reference sequence). The trim removed 7 bases at V and 2 bases at J, leaving 8 bases unmatched. CDR3 nucleotides: TGTGCCTTCAACCGGGACAGCCCCTACGAGCAGTACTTC. Translating it yields CAFNRDSPYEQYF.

The chain recombines TRBV6-6 with TRBJ1-5; D remains ambiguous. Trimming removed 6 bases from V and 2 bases from J, with 14 bases in between. Germline V CDR1 and CDR2: MNHNY, SVGAGI (reference sequence). The CDR3 extends over 15 amino acids. CDR3 sequence: CASSPSGSGNQPQHF. In DNA form, the CDR3 reads TGTGCCAGCAGCCCGTCTGGCAGCGGCAATCAGCCCCAGCATTTT.

V and J are TRBV19 and TRBJ2-7, with D possibly TRBD1 on 6 matching bases. The germline V and J ends were trimmed by 3 bases and 1 base, with 13 bases remaining between them. The CDR3 covers 15 residues. Per the germline V gene, CDR1 is LNHDA and CDR2 is SQIVND (reference sequence). CDR3 residues: CASSIIQGSSYEQYF. CDR3 sequence (DNA): TGTGCCAGTAGTATTATACAGGGAAGTTCCTACGAGCAGTACTTC.

The chain has TRBV4-1 and TRBJ2-7; the match to TRBD2 covers 10 bases. Germline V lookup: CDR1 MGHRA, CDR2 YSYEKL. The CDR3 runs to 17 residues. With V trimmed by 1 base and J by 0 bases, 6 bases remained unmatched. CDR3 amino acids: CASSQAWTSGSSYEQYF. In nucleotides, the CDR3 is TGCGCCAGCAGCCAAGCGTGGACTAGCGGCAGCTCCTACGAGCAGTACTTC.

The chain employs TRBV27 and TRBJ1-4; D gene uncertain. Germline CDR1 and CDR2: MNHEY and SMNVEV (reference sequence). This CDR3 is built from 13 residues. The V and J ends lost 5 bases and 8 bases respectively, with 12 bases between them. The CDR3 protein is CASSTVLGEKLFF. CDR3 coding DNA: TGTGCCAGCAGTACCGTCCTGGGGGAAAAACTGTTTTTT.

This clone was seen more than once but under ten times. The CDR3 nucleotides read TGTGCCAGCAGCTTAGAGGGCCGACAATTAGCTTTCTTT. It codes for CASSLEGRQLAFF. The chain combines TRBV11-2 with TRBJ1-1, with unresolved D. Trimming took 0 bases from V and 10 from J, leaving 12 bases between them. Germline values: CDR1 SGHAT, CDR2 FQNNGV. This CDR3 has 13 amino acids. Variable domain in full (rest from reference TRBV11-2 and TRBJ1-1): EAGVAQSPRYKIIEKRQSVAFWCNPISGHATLYWYQQILGQGPKLLIQFQNNGVVDDSQLPKDRFSAERLKGVDSTLKIQPAKLEDSAVYLCASSLEGRQLAFFGQGTRLTVV.